A single sample gave rise to the 17 T cell receptor beta chains below, sequenced in a study of kidney transplant recipient with SARS-CoV-2 infection. TCRdb reanalysed the reads using MiXCR and keeps one entry per CDR3 protein. The sample holds some 220,000 distinct CDR3 sequences, under 35% seen once. Source: a blood sample, taken at baseline and between days 110 and 120 from a kidney transplant recipient. These receptors were obtained from a male patient between 25 and 39 years old who had COVID-19 and was a kidney transplant recipient. Part of the T cell pool may stem from the graft donor.

In regard to this clonotype: A read error may be the cause here, since a much bigger clone is one base away. The CDR3 DNA reads as TGTGCCAGTAGTATACAGGGGGCAACCAGCAACTATGGCTACACCTTC. Translated, it gives CASSIQGATSNYGYTF. The chain combines TRBV19 with TRBJ1-2; 8 bases map to TRBD1. Germline V gene lookup returns CDR1 LNHDA and CDR2 SQIVND (reference sequence). J was trimmed by 2 bases and V by 2 bases; bases with no gene match: 7. CDR3 length: 16 residues.

This clonotype was counted ten times or more. The chain is built from TRBV5-1 and TRBJ2-6, with a possible D match to TRBD1 (6 bases). Per germline, CDR1 SGHRS and CDR2 YFSETQ. The CDR3 spans 16 residues. The germline V and J ends were trimmed by 3 bases and 2 bases, with 12 bases remaining between them. The CDR3 sequence: CASSWDIRAGANVLTF. CDR3 DNA: TGCGCCAGCAGCTGGGACATTCGGGCTGGGGCCAACGTCCTGACTTTC.

In this sample, this clonotype turned up many times. This chain joins TRBV5-4 and TRBJ2-7, with D maybe TRBD1 (5 bases). This CDR3 spans 15 amino acids. V was pared by 0 bases and J by 5 bases, with 15 bases between. Germline V gene lookup returns CDR1 SGHNT and CDR2 YYREEE (reference sequence). CDR3 sequence: CASSLVGHLGNEQYF. The CDR3 region has the DNA TGTGCCAGCAGCTTGGTTGGACACCTTGGGAACGAGCAGTACTTC. The whole variable domain, remainder taken from reference TRBV5-4 and TRBJ2-7, is ETGVTQSPTHLIKTRGQQVTLRCSSQSGHNTVSWYQQALGQGPQFIFQYYREEENGRGNFPPRFSGLQFPNYSSELNVNALELDDSALYLCASSLVGHLGNEQYFGPGTRLTVT.

This clonotype has at least ten counts. In DNA, the CDR3 is TGTGCCAGCAGTTTCACTACTGGTCGACAGGGGGCTTTCTACGAGCAGTACTTC. It encodes CASSFTTGRQGAFYEQYF. The chain couples TRBV28 to TRBJ2-7; 10 bases line up with TRBD1. The CDR3 length is 18 residues. The V gene end was trimmed by 3 bases and the J gene end by 3 bases; junction bases not matched to a gene: 14. CDR1 MDHEN and CDR2 SYDVKM come from the germline V gene.

About this clonotype: A much larger clone differs by one base, so this may be a read error. This chain uses TRBV20-1 with TRBJ1-2; D is unclear. The CDR3 extends over 13 amino acids. Germline V gene lookup returns CDR1 DFQATT and CDR2 SNEGSKA (reference sequence). The V and J ends lost 8 bases and 5 bases respectively, with 18 bases between them. Here the CDR3 DNA reads TGCAGTACTATCGACGGGGAAGGGTATGGCTACACCTTC. Amino acids: CSTIDGEGYGYTF.

In its sample, this clonotype was seen many times. The rearrangement links TRBV12-3 or TRBV12-4 to TRBJ1-1; D is uncertain. CDR3 size: 13 residues. The germline V and J ends were trimmed by 6 bases and 3 bases, with 11 bases remaining between them. This CDR3 is CASSLKGDTEAFF. CDR3 in DNA: TGTGCCAGCAGCTTAAAGGGTGACACTGAAGCTTTCTTT.

This clonotype was observed at least ten times. The CDR3: CASSPGQGPNQPQHF. The CDR3 region has the DNA TGCGCCAGCAGCCCAGGACAGGGGCCCAATCAGCCCCAGCATTTT. The chain uses TRBV5-1 and TRBJ1-5; 9 bases match TRBD1. Germline V lookup: CDR1 SGHRS, CDR2 YFSETQ. V trimming: 4 bases; J trimming: 3 bases; junction bases outside the gene matches: 5. This CDR3 has 15 amino acids.

This clonotype has at least ten counts. The rearrangement uses TRBV6-1 and TRBJ1-1; D unclear. CDR3 length equals 12 residues. Deletions cut 2 bases from V and 3 bases from J, with 4 bases between. Germline V gene lookup returns CDR1 MNHNS and CDR2 SASEGT. As DNA, the CDR3 is TGTGCCAGCAGTGAAACCTACACTGAAGCTTTCTTT. This codes for CASSETYTEAFF.

Worth noting for this clonotype: Since a much larger clone is just one base distant, this may be a read error. The chain couples TRBV28 to TRBJ2-5, with 7 bases that match TRBD2. The CDR3 has 14 amino acids. Germline V lookup: CDR1 MDHEN, CDR2 SYDVKM. In nucleotides, the CDR3 is TGTGCCAGCACCCCAGGCGGGAGCGTGGAGACCCGGTACTTC. The encoded protein is CASTPGGSVETRYF.

This clonotype was seen a few times. This chain links TRBV7-6 with TRBJ2-1; D unresolved. V was shortened by 0 bases and J by 4 bases, with 10 bases between the two germline ends. Looked up from germline, CDR1 is SGHVS and CDR2 is FNYEAQ. CDR3 length: 15 residues. The chain's CDR3 is CASSLAHTGYNEQFF. In nucleotides, the CDR3 is TGTGCCAGCAGCTTAGCACACACGGGTTACAATGAGCAGTTCTTC.

This clonotype was picked up many times. The V and J genes are TRBV18 and TRBJ2-7; 8 bases agree with TRBD1. CDR3 length: 11 residues. The germline V gene encodes CDR1 KGHSH and CDR2 LQKENI. V trimming: 2 bases; J trimming: 9 bases; junction bases outside the gene matches: 0. The CDR3 protein is CASSPDRGQYF. DNA of the CDR3: TGTGCCAGCTCACCAGACAGGGGGCAGTACTTC.

Points on this clonotype: A much larger clone sits a single nucleotide away, making a read error possible. This rearrangement joins TRBV23-1 to TRBJ1-1; D call uncertain. TRBV23-1 has ORF status, its function being uncertain. The CDR3 contains 15 residues. The ends were cut back, 7 bases at V and 3 bases at J, with 18 bases in the middle. CDR3 loop: CASIHDGILDTEAFF. The CDR3, as DNA: TGCGCCAGCATTCACGACGGGATCCTCGACACTGAAGCTTTCTTT.

Many counts were recorded for this clonotype. The genes are TRBV10-2 and TRBJ1-2; D call uncertain. This CDR3 is 17 amino acids long. Trimming took 4 bases from V and 4 from J, leaving 22 bases between them. Germline CDR1 is WSHSY and CDR2 is SAAADI. CDR3 nucleotide sequence: TGCGCCAGCAGTGCTCACTACACTTCTAGAAAGACCTATGGCTACACCTTC. It specifies CASSAHYTSRKTYGYTF.

In its sample, this clonotype was seen many times. The chain employs TRBV12-3 or TRBV12-4 and TRBJ2-7; D is unclear. With 5 bases removed from V and 7 bases from J, the gap between germline ends came to 12 bases. The CDR3 loop spans 12 amino acids. CDR3 sequence: CASSPPLGEQYF. CDR3 in DNA: TGTGCCAGCAGTCCCCCCTTGGGAGAGCAGTACTTC.

This clonotype was observed at least ten times. The chain recombines TRBV21-1 with TRBJ2-3. TRBV21-1 is annotated as a pseudogene. The CDR3 spans 17 residues. CDR3 residues: CASSSILATVMQDTQYF. The CDR3 DNA follows: TGTGCCAGCAGTAGTATATTAGCTACAGTCATGCAAGATACGCAGTATTTT.

Comment on this clonotype: This sequence may be a read error, since a much larger clone differs from it by one base. This chain links TRBV6-5 with TRBJ2-7, with 7 bases matching TRBD1. CDR1 is MNHEY, CDR2 SVGAGI, per germline. The CDR3 runs 15 residues. CDR3 in DNA: TGTGCCGGCAGTCCCACAGGGGAACCCACCTACGAGCAGTACTTC. Translating it yields CAGSPTGEPTYEQYF.

There are many counts of this clonotype. The V and J genes are TRBV2 and TRBJ2-7; 11 nucleotides match TRBD1. The junction had 9 bases not matched to a gene; V was cut back by 8 bases and J by 3 bases. This CDR3 has 15 residues. Germline CDR1 SNHLY, CDR2 FYNNEI. The CDR3 DNA reads TGTGCCAGCCGATCGTTTGGGACAGGGGGCTACGAGCAGTACTTC. Its translation is CASRSFGTGGYEQYF.